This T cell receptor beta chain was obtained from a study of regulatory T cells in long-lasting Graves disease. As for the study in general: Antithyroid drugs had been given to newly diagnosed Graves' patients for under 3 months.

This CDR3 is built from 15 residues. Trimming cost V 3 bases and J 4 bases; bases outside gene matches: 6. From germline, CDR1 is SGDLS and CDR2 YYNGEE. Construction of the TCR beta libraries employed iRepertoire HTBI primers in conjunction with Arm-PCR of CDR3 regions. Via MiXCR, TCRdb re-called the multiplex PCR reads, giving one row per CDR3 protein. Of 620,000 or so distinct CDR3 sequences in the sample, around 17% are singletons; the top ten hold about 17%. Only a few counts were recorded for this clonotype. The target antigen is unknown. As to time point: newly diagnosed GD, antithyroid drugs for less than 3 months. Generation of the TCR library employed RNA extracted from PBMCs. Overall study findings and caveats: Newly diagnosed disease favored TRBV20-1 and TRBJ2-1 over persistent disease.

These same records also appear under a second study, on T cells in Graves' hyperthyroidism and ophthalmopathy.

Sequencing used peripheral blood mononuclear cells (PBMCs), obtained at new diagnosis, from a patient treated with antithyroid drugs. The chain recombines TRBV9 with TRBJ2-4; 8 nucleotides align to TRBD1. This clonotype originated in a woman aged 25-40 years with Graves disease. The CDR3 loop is CASSELTGAKNIQYF. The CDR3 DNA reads TGTGCCAGCAGCGAATTGACAGGGGCAAAAAACATTCAGTACTTC.